This entry describes one T cell receptor beta chain. This clonotype was observed a single time. The antigen it binds to is not known. Per-base qualities were not stored, and no clone one base away is much larger. A lone read offers only weak evidence. These data come from a study of patients and donors after allogeneic stem cell transplantation (TCRdb year 2020). Library method: RT-PCR. Data came from a NextSeq 550. Starting from the raw public reads, TCRdb applied fastp trimming at Q25, assembled clones with MiXCR and retained in-frame beta chains. Every distinct CDR3 protein forms one entry, paired with its most common genes and DNA. Within this sample are approximately 200,000 distinct CDR3 sequences, with around two fifths of them counted one time only. The ten largest clones take up about 35% of the sample. V sheds 2 bases and J sheds 8 bases, leaving 12 bases between their ends. Spanning cysteine to phenylalanine, the CDR3 consists of 14 amino acids. Only the CDR3 part of the read is kept: 42 bases, read in frame from the first base. The germline V gene supplies CDR1 MNHNS and CDR2 SASEGT.

Sample: blood, either unsorted or a sorted T cell fraction (not recorded which). This sequence uses TRBV6-1 and TRBJ1-4; no D gene can be assigned with confidence. The receptor was isolated from a human donor who was either an allogeneic HSCT recipient or a stem cell or donor lymphocyte infusion donor (not recorded which). It is not recorded whose cells these are; they may come from a transplant donor. DNA sequence: TGTGCCAGCAGTGAACGAAGGGAGCGGGAAAAACTGTTTTTT. Its protein reads: CASSERREREKLFF.